This TCR beta chain came from a study of regulatory T cells in long-lasting Graves disease. This clonotype has only a few counts. Assembly of TCR beta libraries relied on iRepertoire HTBI primers together with Arm-PCR of CDR3 regions. TCRdb reprocessed the multiplex PCR reads with MiXCR, giving one entry per CDR3 protein. In the table there are fewer than 350,000 distinct CDR3 sequences, over 15% of which are singletons. Time point reported: newly diagnosed GD, antithyroid drugs for less than 3 months. The TCR library was prepared using RNA isolated from PBMCs. Trimming at V came to 5 bases and at J to 6 bases, leaving 14 bases not matched to a gene. This CDR3 contains 18 residues. CDR1 is SEHNR and CDR2 is FQNEAQ in the germline V gene (reference sequence).

The specimen was peripheral blood mononuclear cells (PBMCs), collected at new diagnosis, from a patient treated with antithyroid drugs. The clonotype originates from a female donor with Graves disease. The chain uses TRBV7-9 and TRBJ2-1, with 12 bases matching TRBD2. The CDR3 nucleotides read TGTGCCAGCAGCCGGACTCTGGGACTAGCGGGTATTATCAATGAGCAGTTCTTC. Amino acid sequence: CASSRTLGLAGIINEQFF.